The clone carrying this T cell receptor beta chain was counted many times. Antigen unknown. The sample contains more than one DNA sequence encoding this CDR3. Expressed TCRB transcripts were sequenced because the entire RNA isolate underwent reverse transcription. Libraries were prepared by immunoSEQ multiplex PCR; TCRdb keeps only in-frame clonotypes and omits some of them. The data contain around 180,000 clones, 6.5% to 8.5% of them singletons. This sample is drawn from a study of beta chain features in type 1 diabetes. CDR3 length: 13 residues. V lost 4 bases, J lost 1 base, and 7 bases lay in between. Per the germline V gene, CDR1 is SNHLY and CDR2 is FYNNEI. General study results and limits: Among patients with Type 1 diabetes, TCRB CDR3s were moderately but significantly shorter in every one of the four CD4+ subsets.

The sequence was obtained from a man aged 18 to 30 with type 1 diabetes. This chain joins TRBV2 and TRBJ1-1, with a possible D match to TRBD1 (5 bases). Sequencing was performed on central memory CD4+ T cells from blood. The CDR3 DNA reads TGTGCCAGCAGTGGGCAGGGGAACACTGAAGCTTTCTTT. Amino acids: CASSGQGNTEAFF.